This T cell receptor beta chain was found in a study of tumor-infiltrating lymphocytes in primary liver carcinoma. TCR beta cDNA was made from approximately 540 ng total RNA with a constant-region primer. Researchers made the TCR beta libraries by running three nested multiplex PCR rounds with slightly modified ARM-PCR. Each CDR3 protein gets one entry after TCRdb re-called the multiplex PCR reads with MiXCR. The sample records 180,000 or so distinct CDR3 sequences, 60% being singletons. Unsorted whole blood served as the source of blood RNA, and germline DNA was extracted as well. This clonotype was observed at least ten times. The receptor comes from a man aged 35-49 years with primary liver carcinoma and hepatitis B virus infection. Specimen: peripheral blood.

CDR3 nucleotides: TGCAGCGCCCCTTTAGCAACTAGCACAGATACGCAGTATTTT. Translated: CSAPLATSTDTQYF. The V gene is TRBV29-1, the J gene TRBJ2-3; D unclear. Germline CDR1 reads SQVTM; CDR2 reads ANQGSEA. The CDR3 length is 14 residues. V lost 7 bases to trimming and J lost 0 bases, with 14 bases between them.